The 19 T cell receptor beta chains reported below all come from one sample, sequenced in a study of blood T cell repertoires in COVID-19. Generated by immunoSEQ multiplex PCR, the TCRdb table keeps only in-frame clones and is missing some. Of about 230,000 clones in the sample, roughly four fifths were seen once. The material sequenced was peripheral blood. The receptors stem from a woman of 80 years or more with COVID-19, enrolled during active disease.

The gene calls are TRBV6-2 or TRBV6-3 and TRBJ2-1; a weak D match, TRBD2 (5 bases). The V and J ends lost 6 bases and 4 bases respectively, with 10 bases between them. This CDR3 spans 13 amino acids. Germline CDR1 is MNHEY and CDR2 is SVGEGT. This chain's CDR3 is CASSPSPYNEQFF. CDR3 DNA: TGTGCCAGCAGCCCTAGCCCATACAATGAGCAGTTCTTC.

The CDR3: CASSELGGNTEAFF. Written as DNA, the CDR3 is TGTGCCAGCAGTGAATTAGGGGGGAACACTGAAGCTTTCTTT. The gene calls are TRBV25-1 and TRBJ1-1, with a weak D call TRBD1 (6 bases). The CDR3 has 14 amino acids. Trimming took 1 base from V and 1 from J, leaving 7 bases between them. Germline CDR1 is MGHDK and CDR2 is SYGVNS. The complete variable domain, with remaining parts taken from reference TRBV25-1 and TRBJ1-1, reads EADIYQTPRYLVIGTGKKITLECSQTMGHDKMYWYQQDPGMELHLIHYSYGVNSTEKGDLSSESTVSRIRTEHFPLTLESARPSHTSQYLCASSELGGNTEAFFGQGTRLTVV.

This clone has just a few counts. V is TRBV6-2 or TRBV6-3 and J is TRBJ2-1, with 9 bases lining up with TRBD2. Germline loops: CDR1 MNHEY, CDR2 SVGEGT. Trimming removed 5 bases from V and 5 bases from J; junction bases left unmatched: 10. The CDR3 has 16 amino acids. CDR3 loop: CASSDGLAGSHNEQFF. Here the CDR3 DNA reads TGTGCCAGCAGTGACGGGCTAGCGGGATCCCACAATGAGCAGTTCTTC.

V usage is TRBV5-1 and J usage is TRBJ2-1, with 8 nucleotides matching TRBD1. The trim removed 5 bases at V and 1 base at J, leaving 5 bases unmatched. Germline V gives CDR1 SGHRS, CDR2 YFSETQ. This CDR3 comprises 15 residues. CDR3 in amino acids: CASSQGAGSYNEQFF. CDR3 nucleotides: TGCGCCAGCAGTCAGGGGGCAGGTTCCTACAATGAGCAGTTCTTC. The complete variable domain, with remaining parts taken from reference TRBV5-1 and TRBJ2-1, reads KAGVTQTPRYLIKTRGQQVTLSCSPISGHRSVSWYQQTPGQGLQFLFEYFSETQRNKGNFPGRFSGRQFSNSRSEMNVSTLELGDSALYLCASSQGAGSYNEQFFGPGTRLTVL.

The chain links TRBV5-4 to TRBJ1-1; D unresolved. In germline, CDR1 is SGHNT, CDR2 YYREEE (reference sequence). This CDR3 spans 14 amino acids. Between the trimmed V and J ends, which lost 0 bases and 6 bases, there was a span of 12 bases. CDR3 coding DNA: TGTGCCAGCAGCTTGGGGGGAGACGTCTCTGAAGCTTTCTTT. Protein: CASSLGGDVSEAFF.

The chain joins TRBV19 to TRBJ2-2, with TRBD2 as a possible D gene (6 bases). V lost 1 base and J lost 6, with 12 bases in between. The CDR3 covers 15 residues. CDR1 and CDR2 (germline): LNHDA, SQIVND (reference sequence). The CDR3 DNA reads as TGTGCCAGTAGTATAGGGAGGGCCAGGGCCGGGGAGCTGTTTTTT. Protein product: CASSIGRARAGELFF.

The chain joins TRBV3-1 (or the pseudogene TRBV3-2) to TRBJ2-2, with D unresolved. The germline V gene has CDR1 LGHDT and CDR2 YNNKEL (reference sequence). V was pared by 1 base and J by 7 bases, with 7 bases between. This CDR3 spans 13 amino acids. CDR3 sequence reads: CASSQAFVGELFF. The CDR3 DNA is TGTGCCAGCAGCCAAGCCTTTGTCGGGGAGCTGTTTTTT.

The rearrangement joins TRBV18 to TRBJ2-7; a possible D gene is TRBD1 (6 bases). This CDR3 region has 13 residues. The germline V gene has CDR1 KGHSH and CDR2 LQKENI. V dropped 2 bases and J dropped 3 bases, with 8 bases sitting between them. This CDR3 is CASSPARGYEQYF. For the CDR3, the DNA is TGTGCCAGCTCACCAGCCAGGGGCTACGAGCAGTACTTC.

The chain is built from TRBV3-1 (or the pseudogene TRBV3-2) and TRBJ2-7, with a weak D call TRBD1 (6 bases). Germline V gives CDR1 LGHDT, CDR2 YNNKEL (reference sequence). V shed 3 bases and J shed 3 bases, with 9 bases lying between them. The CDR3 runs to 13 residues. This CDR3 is CASSQDSYYEQYF. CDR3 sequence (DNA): TGTGCCAGCAGCCAGGACAGCTACTACGAGCAGTACTTC.

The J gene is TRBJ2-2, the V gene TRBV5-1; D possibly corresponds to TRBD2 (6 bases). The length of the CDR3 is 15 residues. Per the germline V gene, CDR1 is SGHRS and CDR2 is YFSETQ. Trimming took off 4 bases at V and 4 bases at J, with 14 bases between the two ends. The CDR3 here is CASSPWAGSTGELFF. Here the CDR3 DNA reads TGCGCCAGCAGCCCCTGGGCGGGATCCACCGGGGAGCTGTTTTTT.

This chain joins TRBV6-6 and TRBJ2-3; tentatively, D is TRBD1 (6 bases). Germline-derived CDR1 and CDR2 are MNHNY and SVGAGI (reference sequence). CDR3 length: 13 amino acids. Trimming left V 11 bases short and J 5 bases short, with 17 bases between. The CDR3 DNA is TGTGCCGGCGCTGGGGCAGGGGTAGATACGCAGTATTTT. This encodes CAGAGAGVDTQYF.

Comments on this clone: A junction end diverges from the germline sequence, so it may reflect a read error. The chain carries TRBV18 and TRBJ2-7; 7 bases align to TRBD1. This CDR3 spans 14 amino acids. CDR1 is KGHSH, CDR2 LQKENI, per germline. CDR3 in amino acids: CASSPPTGLHEQYF. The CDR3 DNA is TGTGCCAGCTCCCCACCGACAGGGTTGCACGAGCAGTACTTC. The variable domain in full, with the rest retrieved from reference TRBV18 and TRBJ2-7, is NAGVMQNPRHLVRRRGQEARLRCSPMKGHSHVYWYRQLPEEGLKFMVYLQKENIIDESGMPKERFSAEFPKEGPSILRIQQVVRGDSAAYFCASSPPTGLHEQYFGPGTRLTVT.

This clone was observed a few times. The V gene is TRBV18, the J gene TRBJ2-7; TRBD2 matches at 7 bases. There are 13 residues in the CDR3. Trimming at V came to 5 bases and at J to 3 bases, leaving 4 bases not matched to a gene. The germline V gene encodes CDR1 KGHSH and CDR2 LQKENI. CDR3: CASSTASGYEQYF. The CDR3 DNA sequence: TGTGCCAGCTCAACGGCTAGCGGCTACGAGCAGTACTTC.

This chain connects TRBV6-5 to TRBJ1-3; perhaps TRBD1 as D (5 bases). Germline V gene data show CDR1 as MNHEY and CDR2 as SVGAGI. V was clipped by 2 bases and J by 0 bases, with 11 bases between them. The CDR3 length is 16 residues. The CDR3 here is CASSYKTAVSGNTIYF. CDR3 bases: TGTGCCAGCAGTTACAAGACAGCCGTCTCTGGAAACACCATATATTTT.

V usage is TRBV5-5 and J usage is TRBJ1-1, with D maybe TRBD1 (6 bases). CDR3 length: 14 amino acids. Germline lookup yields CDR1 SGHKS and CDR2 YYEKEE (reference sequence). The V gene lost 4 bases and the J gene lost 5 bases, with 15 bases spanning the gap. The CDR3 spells CASSPHRDLTEAFF. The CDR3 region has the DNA TGTGCCAGCAGCCCTCACAGGGATTTAACTGAAGCTTTCTTT.

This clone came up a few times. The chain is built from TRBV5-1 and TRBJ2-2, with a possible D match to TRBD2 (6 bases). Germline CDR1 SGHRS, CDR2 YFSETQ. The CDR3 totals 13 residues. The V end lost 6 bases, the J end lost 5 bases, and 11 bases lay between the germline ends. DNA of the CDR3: TGCGCCAGCAAGGAACGGGAGACCGGGGAGCTGTTTTTT. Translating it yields CASKERETGELFF.

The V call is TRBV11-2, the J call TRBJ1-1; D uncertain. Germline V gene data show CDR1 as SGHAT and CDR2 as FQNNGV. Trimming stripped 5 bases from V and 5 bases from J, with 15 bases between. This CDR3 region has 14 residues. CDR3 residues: CASSHPAGRTEAFF. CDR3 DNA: TGTGCCAGCAGCCATCCCGCCGGGAGAACTGAAGCTTTCTTT.

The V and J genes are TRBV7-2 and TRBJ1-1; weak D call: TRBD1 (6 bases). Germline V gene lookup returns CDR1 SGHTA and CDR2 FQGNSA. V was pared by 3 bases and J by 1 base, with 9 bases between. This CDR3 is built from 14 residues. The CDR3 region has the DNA TGTGCCAGCAGCTTGCTAGGGGGGAACACTGAAGCTTTCTTT. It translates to CASSLLGGNTEAFF. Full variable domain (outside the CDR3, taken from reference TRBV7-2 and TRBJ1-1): GAGVSQSPSNKVTEKGKDVELRCDPISGHTALYWYRQSLGQGLEFLIYFQGNSAPDKSGLPSDRFSAERTGGSVSTLTIQRTQQEDSAVYLCASSLLGGNTEAFFGQGTRLTVV.

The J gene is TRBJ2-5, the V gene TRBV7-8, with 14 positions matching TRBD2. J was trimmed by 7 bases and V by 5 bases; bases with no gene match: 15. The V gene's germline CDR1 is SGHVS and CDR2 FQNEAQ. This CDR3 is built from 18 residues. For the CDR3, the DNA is TGTGCCAGCAGCCAAAGTGCGACTAGCGGGGGGGCCTATGGGACCCAGTACTTC. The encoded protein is CASSQSATSGGAYGTQYF.